The 4 T cell receptor beta chains given below trace back to one sample, sequenced in a study of blood T cell repertoires in COVID-19 (dated by TCRdb to the early 2020s). The library was built by means of the immunoSEQ multiplex PCR assay. What TCRdb holds here is the immuneACCESS table cut down to in-frame rearrangements. Part of the clones is not present; checked against another copy, under half of the missing clones reflect an unresolved V gene, and the others are unexplained. This sample has some 78,000 clones in its table, and about 89% of those were observed once. Jointly, the top ten make up 4.9% of the sample. The sample comprised peripheral blood. Receptors originate from a man between 50 and 59 years old with active or convalescent COVID-19.

The chain links TRBV11-2 to TRBJ1-1, with 9 bases matching TRBD1. V lost 0 bases, J lost 3 bases, and 5 bases stayed unmatched. The germline V gene has CDR1 SGHAT and CDR2 FQNNGV. The CDR3 extends over 16 amino acids. CDR3 sequence reads: CASSLDPTGGDTEAFF. CDR3 nucleotide sequence: TGTGCCAGCAGCTTAGACCCTACAGGGGGCGACACTGAAGCTTTCTTT.

This clone has only a few counts. The gene calls are TRBV7-2 and TRBJ2-7, with D maybe TRBD1 (5 bases). The V and J ends lost 2 bases and 4 bases respectively, with 15 bases between them. The CDR3 is 15 amino acids. Germline V CDR1 and CDR2: SGHTA, FQGNSA. CDR3 sequence: CASSLSTGGSYEQYF. The CDR3 coding sequence is TGTGCCAGCAGCTTAAGTACAGGCGGCTCTTACGAGCAGTACTTC. The full variable domain, with the rest looked up from reference TRBV7-2 and TRBJ2-7, is GAGVSQSPSNKVTEKGKDVELRCDPISGHTALYWYRQSLGQGLEFLIYFQGNSAPDKSGLPSDRFSAERTGGSVSTLTIQRTQQEDSAVYLCASSLSTGGSYEQYFGPGTRLTVT.

CDR3 protein: CASGDRGPDPGANVLTF. The CDR3 nucleotides read TGTGCCAGCGGTGACAGGGGGCCCGACCCTGGGGCCAACGTCCTGACTTTC. The chain has TRBV28 and TRBJ2-6, with TRBD1 identical over 10 bases. CDR3 length: 17 amino acids. J gave up 2 bases and V 8 bases, and 9 bases lay outside the gene matches. CDR1 MDHEN and CDR2 SYDVKM come from the germline V gene.

The chain uses TRBV4-2 and TRBJ2-7; 10 nucleotides match TRBD2. Germline V gene data show CDR1 as LGHNA and CDR2 as YNFKEQ. V was pared by 3 bases and J by 1 base, with 12 bases of the junction left unmatched. This CDR3 spans 18 amino acids. CDR3 sequence (DNA): TGTGCCAGCAGCCATAAGTACGTGCTAGCGGGGGAGTCCTACGAGCAGTACGTC. Protein product: CASSHKYVLAGESYEQYV.